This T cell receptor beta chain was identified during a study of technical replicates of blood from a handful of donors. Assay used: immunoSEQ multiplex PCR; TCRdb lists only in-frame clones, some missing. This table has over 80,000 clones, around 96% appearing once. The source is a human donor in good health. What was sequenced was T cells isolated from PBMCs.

The DNA of the CDR3 is TGTGCCAGCAGTTACGGGGGCTCGACCTACGAGCAGTACTTC. Its translation: CASSYGGSTYEQYF. The V and J genes are TRBV6-5 and TRBJ2-7, with D perhaps matching TRBD1 (6 bases). V was cut by 2 bases and J by 2 bases, with 10 bases left in between. This CDR3 contains 14 residues. The germline CDR1 and CDR2 sequences are MNHEY and SVGAGI.